These T cell receptor beta chains were read from a single sample in a study of T cell changes during pregnancy in multiple sclerosis. Using immunoSEQ multiplex PCR, the repertoire was profiled, and TCRdb retains in-frame clones only, with some absent. The repertoire includes just over 60,000 clones, about 90% of them detected once, and around 2.8% sits in the top ten. Sequenced here: peripheral blood, sampled in the second trimester of pregnancy. These receptors all come from a female donor in good health, enrolled as a control in a pregnancy study. Each CDR3 is given with its conserved first and last residue. The D gene is left open where the match is weak. A row's size may be missing; if present it is once, few, many or a size class.

V gene	D gene	J gene	clone size	CDR3 DNA	CDR3 protein
TRBV7-2	TRBD1	TRBJ1-1	NA	TGTGCCAGCAGCTTCGGGACAGGGGACACTGAAGCTTTCTTT	CASSFGTGDTEAFF
TRBV18	TRBD2	TRBJ2-1	NA	TGTGCCAGCTCACCACCTGAGCGGGGGGGGCCTTTTTTAAATGAGCAGTTCTTC	CASSPPERGGPFLNEQFF
TRBV10-3	TRBD2	TRBJ2-3	NA	TGTGCCATCAGCCCCTTGGGAGGGAGCCCAGATACGCAGTATTTT	CAISPLGGSPDTQYF
TRBV28	TRBD1	TRBJ1-5	once	TGTGCCAGCAGAACCCCCACCGGACAGGACCTTAGCAATCAGCCCCAGCATTTT	CASRTPTGQDLSNQPQHF
TRBV23-1	NA	TRBJ1-2	once	TGCGCCAGCACTCAGGTGGGCTGGGACACCTTC	CASTQVGWDTF
TRBV5-1	NA	TRBJ2-5	NA	TGCGCCAGCAGCTTGGCGTCGGGGGAGACCCAGTACTTC	CASSLASGETQYF
TRBV27	NA	TRBJ2-1	NA	TGTGCCAGCAGTTCCGATTCGGGGAGCAATGAGCAGTTCTTC	CASSSDSGSNEQFF
TRBV14	TRBD2	TRBJ2-7	NA	TGTGCCAGCAGCCTACTAGCGGGGGGTTCCTACGAGCAGTACTTC	CASSLLAGGSYEQYF
TRBV27	TRBD1	TRBJ1-5	NA	TGTGCCAGCGGTCGACAGGGTGGCAATCAGCCCCAGCATTTT	CASGRQGGNQPQHF
TRBV11-1	NA	TRBJ2-1	NA	TGTGCCAGCAGCCGTTATGGCGGCCACAATGAGCAGTTCTTC	CASSRYGGHNEQFF
TRBV7-9	TRBD1	TRBJ1-1	NA	TGTGCCAGCAGCAGAGACAGGGTGGAAGCTTTCTTT	CASSRDRVEAFF
TRBV15	NA	TRBJ1-4	once	TGTGCCACCAGCAGGGCCAGGGGCGATGAAACTAATGAAAAACTGTTTTTT	CATSRARGDETNEKLFF
TRBV6-6	NA	TRBJ1-3	NA	TGTGCCAGCAGTCCCCAGGGAAACACCATATATTTT	CASSPQGNTIYF
TRBV5-1	TRBD2	TRBJ2-2	NA	TGCGCCAGCAGCCCGCAGCGGGGGAGCACCGGGGAGCTGTTTTTT	CASSPQRGSTGELFF
TRBV18	NA	TRBJ2-1	NA	TGTGCCAGCTCAGTTGAAGCGGCCAAAGAGAGTGAGCAGTTCTTC	CASSVEAAKESEQFF
TRBV30	NA	TRBJ2-1	NA	TGTGCCTGGAGTAAGGGGGGGGGTTACAATGAGCAGTTCTTC	CAWSKGGGYNEQFF
TRBV28	TRBD1	TRBJ2-3	NA	TGTGCCAGCAGATCCGCCGGACAGGGGGCTACCCAGTATTTT	CASRSAGQGATQYF
TRBV2	TRBD1	TRBJ2-2	NA	TGTGCCAGCAGACGACAGGGGACCGGGGAGCTGTTTTTT	CASRRQGTGELFF
TRBV6-5	NA	TRBJ2-2	NA	TGTGCCATCCAGCCCGATCGGGACACCGGGGAGCTGTTTTTT	CAIQPDRDTGELFF
TRBV7-6	TRBD2	TRBJ2-1	NA	TGTGCCAGCAGCTTAGACGGGAGGGGTAATGAGCAGTTCTTC	CASSLDGRGNEQFF
TRBV4-1	NA	TRBJ2-1	NA	TGCGCCAGCAGCCAAGACCGGACAGACTCCTACAATGAGCAGTTCTTC	CASSQDRTDSYNEQFF
TRBV11-2	NA	TRBJ2-7	NA	TGTGCCAGCAGCTTTCAGTCGCTTTACGAGCAGTACTTC	CASSFQSLYEQYF
TRBV25-1	TRBD2	TRBJ2-4	NA	TGTGCCAGCAGTGAAACGGCCGGGAGGTACATTCAGTACTTC	CASSETAGRYIQYF
TRBV2	NA	TRBJ2-5	NA	TGTGCCAGCCAGGGGTTTGGGCAAGAGACCCAGTACTTC	CASQGFGQETQYF
TRBV7-9	TRBD1	TRBJ2-7	once	TGTGCCAGCAGCTCGACAGGGATCCTCGGCTACGAGCAGTACTTC	CASSSTGILGYEQYF
TRBV15	NA	TRBJ2-3	NA	TGTGCCACCAGCAGAGCCCCCTTAGATACGCAGTATTTT	CATSRAPLDTQYF
TRBV9	TRBD2	TRBJ2-5	NA	TGTGCCAGCAGCCCCGGACTAGCGGGGGGGCCTGTAGAGACCCAGTACTTC	CASSPGLAGGPVETQYF
TRBV7-3	NA	TRBJ2-2	once	TGTGCCAGCAGCCTCGACAGCACCGGGGAGCTGTTTTTT	CASSLDSTGELFF
TRBV5-1	TRBD1	TRBJ2-7	NA	TGCGCCAGCAGCACAACCGGGACAGGGATCTCCGAGCAGTACTTC	CASSTTGTGISEQYF
TRBV9	NA	TRBJ2-7	NA	TGTGCCAGCAGCGTAGGGGCGGGAAGCTCCTACGAGCAGTACTTC	CASSVGAGSSYEQYF
TRBV5-1	TRBD1	TRBJ1-2	NA	TGCGCCAGCAGCTTGGTGACAGGGGGTAGTGGCTACACCTTC	CASSLVTGGSGYTF
TRBV7-9	NA	TRBJ2-7	NA	TGTGCCAGCAGCCTCACCGAGGGTTTTCGCGAGCAGTACTTC	CASSLTEGFREQYF
TRBV5-1	TRBD2	TRBJ2-3	NA	TGCGCCAGCAGCTTGGCCGAGCCGGGAGGGCCCGGCGATACGCAGTATTTT	CASSLAEPGGPGDTQYF
TRBV10-3	TRBD1	TRBJ1-1	few	TGTGCCATCAGTCGACAGGGAAAGACTGAAGCTTTCTTT	CAISRQGKTEAFF
TRBV11-2	TRBD1	TRBJ2-2	NA	TGTGCCAGCAGCTATCTCTCAACAGGGGGCGGAAGCGTCGGGGAGCTGTTTTTT	CASSYLSTGGGSVGELFF
TRBV4-2	TRBD2	TRBJ2-7	NA	TGTGCCAGCAGCCAAGCCCTAGCGGGGACCTACGAGCAGTACTTC	CASSQALAGTYEQYF
TRBV2	TRBD1	TRBJ1-5	NA	TGTGCCAGCAGGGCGGGGACAGTCGGCCAGCCCCAGCATTTT	CASRAGTVGQPQHF
TRBV7-2	NA	TRBJ2-7	NA	TGTGCCAGCAGCTTTGGTGCGGGATACGAGCAGTACTTC	CASSFGAGYEQYF
TRBV5-1	NA	TRBJ2-7	NA	TGCGCCAGCAGCGTTCCGGGACTCAACTACGAGCAGTACTTC	CASSVPGLNYEQYF
TRBV21-1	NA	TRBJ2-3	NA	TGTGCCAGCAGCAAAGCTAGCGGGAGTATGGGCACAGATACGCAGTATTTT	CASSKASGSMGTDTQYF
TRBV6-5	NA	TRBJ2-2	NA	TGTGCCAGCAGTATCGTAACCGGGGAGCTGTTTTTT	CASSIVTGELFF
TRBV5-1	TRBD1	TRBJ1-2	NA	TGCGCCAGCAGCTCGGATGCGCGGGGGGACAGCTCTAGGTATGGCTACACCTTC	CASSSDARGDSSRYGYTF
TRBV15	TRBD1	TRBJ2-7	NA	TGTGCCACCAGCAGAGAACAGGACAGGATATACGAGCAGTACTTC	CATSREQDRIYEQYF
TRBV19	TRBD2	TRBJ2-3	NA	TGTGCCAGTAGTCTTAGCGGGAGAGGAGATACGCAGTATTTT	CASSLSGRGDTQYF
TRBV7-3	TRBD1	TRBJ1-1	NA	TGTGCCAGCAGCTGGACAGGGAACACTGAAGCTTTCTTT	CASSWTGNTEAFF
TRBV27	TRBD1	TRBJ2-2	NA	TGTGCCAGCAGTTTGAGGGGGACAGGCCCCCCCGGGGAGCTGTTTTTT	CASSLRGTGPPGELFF
TRBV19	TRBD1	TRBJ2-5	NA	TGTGCCAGTAGTATATGGGGGACAGGGGGTCAAGAGACCCAGTACTTC	CASSIWGTGGQETQYF
TRBV7-3	TRBD1	TRBJ2-1	few	TGTGCCAGCAGCAGACCGGACAGGGAAGGCGTAGGTGAGCAGTTCTTC	CASSRPDREGVGEQFF
TRBV9	TRBD2	TRBJ2-5	NA	TGTGCCAGCAGCGTAGGTAGCGGGAGAGAGACCCAGTACTTC	CASSVGSGRETQYF
TRBV19	NA	TRBJ1-5	NA	TGTGCCAGTAGTATAGTGAGTCAGCCCCAGCATTTT	CASSIVSQPQHF
TRBV19	TRBD2	TRBJ2-1	NA	TGTGCCAGTAGTATCCGCCTAGCGGGAGGGCCAATATACAATGAGCAGTTCTTC	CASSIRLAGGPIYNEQFF
TRBV7-8	NA	TRBJ2-7	NA	TGTGCCAGCAGCTTAGCCCAGCAGGGTGGTTACGAGCAGTACTTC	CASSLAQQGGYEQYF
TRBV10-3	TRBD2	TRBJ2-5	NA	TGTGCCATCAGTGATGCGACTAGCGGGATCCCAGAGACCCAGTACTTC	CAISDATSGIPETQYF
TRBV11-3	NA	TRBJ2-1	NA	TGTGCCAGCAGCCCCGAACAGCGGAATTACAATGAGCAGTTCTTC	CASSPEQRNYNEQFF
TRBV11-3	NA	TRBJ2-1	NA	TGTGCCAGCAGCTCGGGGGCTAGCGGCTACAATGAGCAGTTCTTC	CASSSGASGYNEQFF